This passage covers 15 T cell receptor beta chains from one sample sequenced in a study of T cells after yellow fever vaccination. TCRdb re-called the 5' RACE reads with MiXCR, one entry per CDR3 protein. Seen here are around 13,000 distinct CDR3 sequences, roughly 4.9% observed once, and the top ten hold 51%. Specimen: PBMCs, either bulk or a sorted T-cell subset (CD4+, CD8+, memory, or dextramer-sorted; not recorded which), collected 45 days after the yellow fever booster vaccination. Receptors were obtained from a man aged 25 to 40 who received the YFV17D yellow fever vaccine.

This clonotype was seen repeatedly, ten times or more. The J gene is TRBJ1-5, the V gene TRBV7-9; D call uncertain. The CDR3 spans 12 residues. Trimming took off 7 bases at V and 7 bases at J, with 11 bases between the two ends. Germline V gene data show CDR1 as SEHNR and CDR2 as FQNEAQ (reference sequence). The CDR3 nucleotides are TGTGCCAGCACCGCTCCTGGCCAGCCCCAGCATTTT. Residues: CASTAPGQPQHF. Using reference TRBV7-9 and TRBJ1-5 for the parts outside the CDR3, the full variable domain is DTGVSQNPRHKITKRGQNVTFRCDPISEHNRLYWYRQTLGQGPEFLTYFQNEAQLEKSRLLSDRFSAERPKGSFSTLEIQRTEQGDSAMYLCASTAPGQPQHFGDGTRLSIL.

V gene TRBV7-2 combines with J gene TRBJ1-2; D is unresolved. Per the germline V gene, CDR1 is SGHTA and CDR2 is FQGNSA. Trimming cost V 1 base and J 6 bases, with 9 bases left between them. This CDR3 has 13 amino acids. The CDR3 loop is CASSLGYGNGYTF. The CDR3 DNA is TGTGCCAGCAGCTTAGGATACGGGAATGGCTACACCTTC.

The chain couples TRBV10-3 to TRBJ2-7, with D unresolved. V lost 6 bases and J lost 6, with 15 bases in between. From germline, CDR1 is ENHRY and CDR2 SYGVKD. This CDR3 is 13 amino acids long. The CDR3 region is CAISPGPPCEQYF. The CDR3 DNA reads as TGTGCCATCAGCCCTGGGCCACCCTGCGAGCAGTACTTC.

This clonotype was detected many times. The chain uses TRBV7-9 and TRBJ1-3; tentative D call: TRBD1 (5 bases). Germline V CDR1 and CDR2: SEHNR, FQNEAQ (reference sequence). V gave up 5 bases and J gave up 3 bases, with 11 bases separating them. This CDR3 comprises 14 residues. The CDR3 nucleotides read TGTGCCAGCAGCCCAGGGACGGTTGGAAACACCATATATTTT. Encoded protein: CASSPGTVGNTIYF.

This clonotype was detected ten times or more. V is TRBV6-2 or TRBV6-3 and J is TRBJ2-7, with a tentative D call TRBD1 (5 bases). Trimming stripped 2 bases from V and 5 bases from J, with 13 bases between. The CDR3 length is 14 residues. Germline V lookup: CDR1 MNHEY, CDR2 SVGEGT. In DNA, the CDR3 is TGTGCCAGCAGTTACCAGGGTGTTTCAGACGAGCAGTACTTC. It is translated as CASSYQGVSDEQYF.

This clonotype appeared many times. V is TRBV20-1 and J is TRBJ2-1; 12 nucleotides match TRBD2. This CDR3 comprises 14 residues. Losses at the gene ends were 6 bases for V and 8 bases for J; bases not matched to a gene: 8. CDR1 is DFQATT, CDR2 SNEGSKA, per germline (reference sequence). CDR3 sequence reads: CSAPPRLAGDEQFF. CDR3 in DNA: TGCAGTGCCCCTCCGAGACTAGCGGGGGATGAGCAGTTCTTC.

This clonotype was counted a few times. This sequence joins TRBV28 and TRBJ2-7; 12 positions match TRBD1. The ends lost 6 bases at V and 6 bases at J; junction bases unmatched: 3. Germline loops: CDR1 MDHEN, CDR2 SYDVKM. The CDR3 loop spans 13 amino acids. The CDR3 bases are TGTGCCAGCAGGGGGACAGGGGGCTCCGAGCAGTACTTC. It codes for CASRGTGGSEQYF.

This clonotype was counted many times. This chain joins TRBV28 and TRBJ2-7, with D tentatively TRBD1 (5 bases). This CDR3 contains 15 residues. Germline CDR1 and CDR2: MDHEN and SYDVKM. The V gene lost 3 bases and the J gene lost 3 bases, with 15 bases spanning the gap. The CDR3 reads CASSFVRRAYYEQYF. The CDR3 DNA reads TGTGCCAGCAGTTTCGTCCGCAGGGCGTACTACGAGCAGTACTTC.

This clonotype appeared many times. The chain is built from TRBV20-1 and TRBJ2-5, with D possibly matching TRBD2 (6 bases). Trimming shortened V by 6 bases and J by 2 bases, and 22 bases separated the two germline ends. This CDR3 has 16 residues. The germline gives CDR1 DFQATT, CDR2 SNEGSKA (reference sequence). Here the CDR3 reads CSATTPIGSLQETQYF. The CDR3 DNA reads TGCAGTGCCACCACACCCATCGGGAGTTTGCAAGAGACCCAGTACTTC.

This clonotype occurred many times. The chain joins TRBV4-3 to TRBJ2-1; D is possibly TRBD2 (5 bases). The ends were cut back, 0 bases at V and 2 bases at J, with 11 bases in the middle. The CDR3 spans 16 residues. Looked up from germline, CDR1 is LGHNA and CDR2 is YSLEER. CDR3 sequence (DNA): TGCGCCAGCAGCCAAGAAGGGCCTAGCACCTACAATGAGCAGTTCTTC. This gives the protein CASSQEGPSTYNEQFF.

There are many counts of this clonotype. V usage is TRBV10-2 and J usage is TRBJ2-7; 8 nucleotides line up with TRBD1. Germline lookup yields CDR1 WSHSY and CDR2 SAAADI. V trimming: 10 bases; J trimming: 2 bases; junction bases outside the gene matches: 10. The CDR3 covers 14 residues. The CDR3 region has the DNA TGCGCCACCCTTAGGACAGGGTCCCCCTACGAGCAGTACTTC. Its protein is CATLRTGSPYEQYF.

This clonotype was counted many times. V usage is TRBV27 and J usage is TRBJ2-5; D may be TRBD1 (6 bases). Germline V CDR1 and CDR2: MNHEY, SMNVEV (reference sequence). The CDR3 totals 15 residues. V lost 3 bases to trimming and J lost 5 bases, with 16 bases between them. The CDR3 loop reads CASSLGAGQRETQYF. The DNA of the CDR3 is TGTGCCAGCAGTTTGGGGGCCGGACAGAGGGAGACCCAGTACTTC.

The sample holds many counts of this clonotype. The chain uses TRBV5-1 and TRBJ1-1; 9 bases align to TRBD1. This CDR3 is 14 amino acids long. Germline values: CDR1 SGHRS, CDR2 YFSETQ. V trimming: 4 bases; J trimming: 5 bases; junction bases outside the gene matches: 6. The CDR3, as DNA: TGCGCCAGCAGCCCGGGGACAGGGAAAACTGAAGCTTTCTTT. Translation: CASSPGTGKTEAFF.

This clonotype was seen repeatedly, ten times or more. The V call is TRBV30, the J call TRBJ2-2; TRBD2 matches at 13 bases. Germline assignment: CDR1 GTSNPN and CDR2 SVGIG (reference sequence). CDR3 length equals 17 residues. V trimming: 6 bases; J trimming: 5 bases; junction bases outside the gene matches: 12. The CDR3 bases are TGTGCCTGTAAAGCCGGACTAGCGGGAGTTGTAACCGGGGAGCTGTTTTTT. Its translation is CACKAGLAGVVTGELFF.

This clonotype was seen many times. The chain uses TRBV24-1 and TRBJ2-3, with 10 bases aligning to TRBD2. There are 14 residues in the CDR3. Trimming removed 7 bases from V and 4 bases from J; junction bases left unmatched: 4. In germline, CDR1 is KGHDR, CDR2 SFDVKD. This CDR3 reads CATRGAGGADTQYF. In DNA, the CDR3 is TGTGCCACCAGGGGAGCGGGAGGGGCAGATACGCAGTATTTT.